The T cell receptor beta chain described here comes from a study of blood T cell repertoires in COVID-19. On the study more broadly: Both acute and convalescent COVID-19 samples were obtained from the United States, Italy and Spain. Sample material is recorded as cDNA or gDNA derived from T cells, B-cell-depleted T cells, or PBMCs.

Original analysis: Amplification from reference gene primers served as the basis for estimated nucleated cell counts. Repertoires were generated with immunoSEQ multiplex PCR, while TCRdb's copy carries only in-frame clones and drops some. Clonal size and the V and J genes are those of that table, whereas D and trimming came from the DNA. The sample lists 250,000 to 350,000 clones; about 89% were seen once. The germline gives CDR1 LNHDA, CDR2 SQIVND (reference sequence). Trimming removed 8 bases from V and 5 bases from J; junction bases left unmatched: 8. The length of the CDR3 is 13 residues. The sequence was obtained from a middle-aged woman who had recovered from COVID-19. The sequenced sample was peripheral blood. The V call is TRBV19, the J call TRBJ1-1, with 7 bases fitting TRBD1. The CDR3 protein is CASGHRGRTEAFF. CDR3 DNA: TGTGCCAGTGGACACAGGGGTCGGACTGAAGCTTTCTTT. The full variable domain, with the rest looked up from reference TRBV19 and TRBJ1-1, is DGGITQSPKYLFRKEGQNVTLSCEQNLNHDAMYWYRQDPGQGLRLIYYSQIVNDFQKGDIAEGYSVSREKKESFPLTVTSAQKNPTAFYLCASGHRGRTEAFFGQGTRLTVV.